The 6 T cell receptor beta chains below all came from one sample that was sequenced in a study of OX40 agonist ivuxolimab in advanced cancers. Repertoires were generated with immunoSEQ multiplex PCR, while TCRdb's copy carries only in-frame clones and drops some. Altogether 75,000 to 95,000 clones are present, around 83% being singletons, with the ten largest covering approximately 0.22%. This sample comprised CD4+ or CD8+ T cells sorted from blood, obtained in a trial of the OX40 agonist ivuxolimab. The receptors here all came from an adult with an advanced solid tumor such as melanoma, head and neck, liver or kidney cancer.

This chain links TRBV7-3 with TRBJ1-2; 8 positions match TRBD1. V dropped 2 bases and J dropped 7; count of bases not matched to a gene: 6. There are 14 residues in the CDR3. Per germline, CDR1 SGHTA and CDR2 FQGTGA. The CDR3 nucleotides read TGTGCCAGCAGCTTAGTCGGACAGGGTAGTGGCTACACCTTC. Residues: CASSLVGQGSGYTF.

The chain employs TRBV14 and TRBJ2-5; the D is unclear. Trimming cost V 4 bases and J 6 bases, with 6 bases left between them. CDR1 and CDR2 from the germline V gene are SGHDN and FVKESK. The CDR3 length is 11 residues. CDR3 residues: CASSLGKTQYF. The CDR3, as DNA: TGTGCCAGCAGCCTGGGGAAGACCCAGTACTTC.

Here the CDR3 reads CASSLRLAGSSGDTQYF. CDR3 sequence (DNA): TGTGCCAGCAGCCTTCGACTAGCGGGGTCTTCAGGGGATACGCAGTATTTT. The chain employs TRBV13 and TRBJ2-3, with 11 bases lining up with TRBD2. The J segment lost 6 bases and the V segment lost 5 bases, leaving 13 bases of the junction unmatched. CDR1 is PRHDT, CDR2 FYEKMQ, per germline (reference sequence). The CDR3 is 17 residues long.

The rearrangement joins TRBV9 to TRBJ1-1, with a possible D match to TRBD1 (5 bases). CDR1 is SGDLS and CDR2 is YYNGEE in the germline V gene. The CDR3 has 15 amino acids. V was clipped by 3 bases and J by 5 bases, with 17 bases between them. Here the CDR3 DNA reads TGTGCCAGCAGCGGGCTTCCGGGACCCGGGACTGAAGCTTTCTTT. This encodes CASSGLPGPGTEAFF.

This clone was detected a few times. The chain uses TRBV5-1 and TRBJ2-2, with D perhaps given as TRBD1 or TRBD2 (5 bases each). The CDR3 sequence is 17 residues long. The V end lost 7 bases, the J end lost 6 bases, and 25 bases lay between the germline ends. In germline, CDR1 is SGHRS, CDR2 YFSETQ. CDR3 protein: CASGLSPTATTSGELFF. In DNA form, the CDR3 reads TGCGCCAGCGGACTCTCCCCGACAGCCACCACCTCCGGGGAGCTGTTTTTT.

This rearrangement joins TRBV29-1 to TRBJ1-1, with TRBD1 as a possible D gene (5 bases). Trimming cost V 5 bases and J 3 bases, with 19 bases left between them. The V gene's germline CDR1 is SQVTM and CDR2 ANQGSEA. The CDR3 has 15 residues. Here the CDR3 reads CSVPTGPFMDTEAFF. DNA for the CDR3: TGCAGCGTTCCCACAGGTCCCTTTATGGACACTGAAGCTTTCTTT.